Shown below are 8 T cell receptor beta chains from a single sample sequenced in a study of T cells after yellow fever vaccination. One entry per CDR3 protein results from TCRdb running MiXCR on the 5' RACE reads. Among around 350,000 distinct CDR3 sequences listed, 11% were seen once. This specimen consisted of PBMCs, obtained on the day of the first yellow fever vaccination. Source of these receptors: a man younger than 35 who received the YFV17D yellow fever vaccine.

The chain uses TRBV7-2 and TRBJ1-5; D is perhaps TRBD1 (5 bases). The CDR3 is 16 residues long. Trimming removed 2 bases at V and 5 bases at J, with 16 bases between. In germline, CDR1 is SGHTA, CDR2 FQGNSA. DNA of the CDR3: TGTGCCAGCAGCTTAATGGGCCGCGGGGCGGATCAGCCCCAGCATTTT. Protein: CASSLMGRGADQPQHF.

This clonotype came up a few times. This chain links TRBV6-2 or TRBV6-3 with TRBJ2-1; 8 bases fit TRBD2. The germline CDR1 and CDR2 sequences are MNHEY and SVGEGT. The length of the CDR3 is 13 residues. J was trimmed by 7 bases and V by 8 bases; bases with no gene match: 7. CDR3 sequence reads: CASESGGPNEQFF. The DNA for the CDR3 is TGTGCCAGCGAGTCGGGGGGGCCTAATGAGCAGTTCTTC.

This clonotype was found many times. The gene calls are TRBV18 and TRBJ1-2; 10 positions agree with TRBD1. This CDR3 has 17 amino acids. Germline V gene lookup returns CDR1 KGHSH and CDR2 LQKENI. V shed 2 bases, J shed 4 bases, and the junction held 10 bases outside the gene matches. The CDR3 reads CASSPTGTGERSYGYTF. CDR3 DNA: TGTGCCAGCTCACCAACCGGGACAGGGGAGAGAAGCTATGGCTACACCTTC.

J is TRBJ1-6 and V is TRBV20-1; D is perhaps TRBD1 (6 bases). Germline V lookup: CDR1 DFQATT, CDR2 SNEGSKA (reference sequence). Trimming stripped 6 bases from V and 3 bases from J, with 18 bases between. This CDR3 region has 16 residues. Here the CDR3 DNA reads TGCAGTGCAAAGAGAAGGGGGAACAACTATAATTCACCCCTCCACTTT. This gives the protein CSAKRRGNNYNSPLHF.

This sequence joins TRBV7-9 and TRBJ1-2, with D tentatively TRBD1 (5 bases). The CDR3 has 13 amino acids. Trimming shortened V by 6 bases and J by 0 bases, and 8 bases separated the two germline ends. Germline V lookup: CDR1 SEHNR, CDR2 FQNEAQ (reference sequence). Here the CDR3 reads CASRGTSNYGYTF. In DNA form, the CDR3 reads TGTGCCAGCAGGGGGACGTCTAACTATGGCTACACCTTC. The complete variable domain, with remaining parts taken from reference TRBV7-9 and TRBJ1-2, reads DTGVSQNPRHKITKRGQNVTFRCDPISEHNRLYWYRQTLGQGPEFLTYFQNEAQLEKSRLLSDRFSAERPKGSFSTLEIQRTEQGDSAMYLCASRGTSNYGYTFGSGTRLTVV.

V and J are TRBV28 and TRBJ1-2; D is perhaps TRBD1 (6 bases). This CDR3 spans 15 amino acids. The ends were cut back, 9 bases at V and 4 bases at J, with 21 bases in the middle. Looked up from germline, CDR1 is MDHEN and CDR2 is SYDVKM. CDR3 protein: CASKRAAGVSYGYTF. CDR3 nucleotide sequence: TGTGCCAGTAAGCGGGCGGCAGGGGTAAGCTATGGCTACACCTTC.

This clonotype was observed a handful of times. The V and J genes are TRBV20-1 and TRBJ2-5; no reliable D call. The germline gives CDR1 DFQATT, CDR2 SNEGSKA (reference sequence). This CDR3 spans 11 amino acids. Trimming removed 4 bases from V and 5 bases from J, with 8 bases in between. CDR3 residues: CSAKSLETQYF. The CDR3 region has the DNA TGCAGTGCTAAGAGTTTGGAGACCCAGTACTTC.

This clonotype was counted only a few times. This CDR3 reads CASSVGTGGNRGSPLHF. The CDR3 DNA is TGTGCCAGCAGTGTCGGGACAGGGGGAAATCGGGGCTCACCCCTCCACTTT. The chain is built from TRBV28 and TRBJ1-6, with 11 bases fitting TRBD1. V dropped 5 bases and J dropped 10; count of bases not matched to a gene: 13. CDR3 size: 17 residues. From germline, CDR1 is MDHEN and CDR2 SYDVKM.